This is a list of T cell receptor beta chains from one sample in a study of CD8 T cells in ankylosing spondylitis. TCRdb re-derived calls from the 5' RACE reads in MiXCR, one entry per CDR3 protein. This table holds under 950,000 distinct CDR3 sequences, 15% to 20% found once. Source material: blood, either unsorted or a sorted T cell fraction (not recorded which). These receptors came from a male donor with ankylosing spondylitis. Each CDR3 is given with its conserved first and last residue.

length	V	J	CDR3
13	TRBV28	TRBJ1-5	CASRTGRLRPQHF
17	TRBV4-3	TRBJ1-2	CASSQDPQGADQYGYTF
14	TRBV20-1	TRBJ2-1	CSAEGQGSYNEQFF
14	TRBV7-2	TRBJ2-7	CASSLDRDTYEQYF
14	TRBV19	TRBJ2-3	CASSSSDYTDTQYF
12	TRBV30	TRBJ2-7	CAWSVNGYEQYF
14	TRBV5-1	TRBJ1-2	CASRPGTGSYGYTF
13	TRBV9	TRBJ2-1	CASSVTLANEQFF
14	TRBV20-1	TRBJ2-2	CSAPLGLDTGELFF
17	TRBV7-9	TRBJ2-7	CASSLDRALAASYEQYF
13	TRBV29-1	TRBJ2-1	CSVEGGGRREQFF
13	TRBV20-1	TRBJ2-7	CSARTESSYEQYF
15	TRBV5-1	TRBJ2-2	CASSSGAGYTGEMFF
14	TRBV5-1	TRBJ2-7	CASSLGTGTYEQYF
16	TRBV3-1	TRBJ2-5	CASSQHRQGPSETQYF
13	TRBV5-1	TRBJ1-3	CASSPGVGGTIYF
13	TRBV5-4	TRBJ2-4	CASSPGTVNIQYF
16	TRBV7-9	TRBJ2-3	CASSYTSGSGPDTQYF
12	TRBV29-1	TRBJ2-7	CSAAGTGYEQYF
12	TRBV20-1	TRBJ2-3	CSAREQGHTQYF
17	TRBV4-2	TRBJ2-4	CASSQVGAGGPKNIQYF
15	TRBV30	TRBJ2-1	CAWRGGASSYNEQFF
15	TRBV28	TRBJ1-5	CASLSQGLGNQPQHF
14	TRBV5-1	TRBJ1-4	CASKPGYTNEKLFF
13	TRBV10-3	TRBJ2-3	CAISEQGTDTQYF
16	TRBV4-1	TRBJ2-7	CASSQDSETSGYEQYF
18	TRBV27	TRBJ2-7	CASSRAAVDTRAYNEQYF
16	TRBV4-1	TRBJ2-1	CASSQDLSGGADEQFF
15	TRBV5-6	TRBJ1-1	CASSLIRFADTEAFF
15	TRBV7-9	TRBJ2-3	CASSLYRGSADTQYF
14	TRBV24-1	TRBJ2-5	CATSDSGGEETQYF
14	TRBV12-3/TRBV12-4	TRBJ2-5	CASSLGTGEETQYF
15	TRBV12-3/TRBV12-4	TRBJ2-1	CASSFGGREHNEQFF
14	TRBV5-1	TRBJ1-5	CASSPLGGAEPQHF
13	TRBV5-6	TRBJ1-1	CASSLIFDTEAFF
15	TRBV7-6	TRBJ1-3	CASSPTHGSGNTIYF
13	TRBV7-9	TRBJ2-5	CASSLLIEETQYF
16	TRBV5-1	TRBJ1-2	CASSLGGGRINYGYTF
14	TRBV29-1	TRBJ2-2	CSVEEGANTGELFF
16	TRBV24-1	TRBJ2-5	CATSDFAGEYQETQYF
17	TRBV4-1	TRBJ1-3	CASSQDRPLSSGNTIYF
15	TRBV12-3/TRBV12-4	TRBJ1-1	CASSLGPLLNTEAFF
16	TRBV4-1	TRBJ2-3	CASREGASGVPDTQYF
16	TRBV27	TRBJ2-7	CASSSPRGTNSYEQYF
17	TRBV7-9	TRBJ2-3	CASTPTSVISSTDTQYF
16	TRBV4-1	TRBJ2-1	CASSQLPGVFYNEQFF
14	TRBV4-1	TRBJ2-3	CASSQLIGTDTQYF
18	TRBV4-2	TRBJ2-3	CASSPWGARDLRIDTQYF
15	TRBV28	TRBJ2-3	CASSLGSPGSDTQYF
14	TRBV15	TRBJ1-1	CATSRDRSGAEAFF
15	TRBV5-1	TRBJ2-1	CASSYVAGVNNEQFF
13	TRBV12-3/TRBV12-4	TRBJ2-4	CASRPGGENIQYF
14	TRBV7-8	TRBJ1-5	CASSPGTYRAPQHF
18	TRBV12-3/TRBV12-4	TRBJ2-1	CASSHKTALSSSYNEQFF
13	TRBV12-3/TRBV12-4	TRBJ2-7	CASSFSLSHEQYF
17	TRBV4-1	TRBJ2-7	CASSQDIRTSGSYEQYF
14	TRBV7-8	TRBJ2-1	CASSLTTGYNEQFF